Listed here are 10 T cell receptor beta chains from one sample, sequenced in a study of control samples from healthy donors and cancer patients. Generated by immunoSEQ multiplex PCR, the TCRdb table keeps only in-frame clones and is missing some. The table includes around 170,000 clones, 90% to 95% detected once. The sample consisted of blood. All receptors come from a woman aged 25 to 39 in good health.

The chain carries TRBV27 and TRBJ2-2; 7 bases fit TRBD2. Germline CDR1 reads MNHEY; CDR2 reads SMNVEV (reference sequence). The CDR3 extends over 17 amino acids. Unmatched junction bases numbered 13, after V lost 7 bases and J lost 2 bases. CDR3 nucleotides: TGTGCCAGCACCGTTAGCGGGTGGTATAAAAACACCGGGGAGCTGTTTTTT. Its protein product is CASTVSGWYKNTGELFF.

The chain couples TRBV20-1 to TRBJ2-7, with D perhaps matching TRBD2 (5 bases). V lost 3 bases and J 4 bases, leaving 19 bases between the germline ends. Germline V gene sequence: CDR1 DFQATT, CDR2 SNEGSKA (reference sequence). The CDR3 contains 15 residues. The chain's CDR3 is CSASLPGIHPYEQYF. The CDR3 nucleotides are TGCAGTGCTAGTTTGCCGGGAATCCACCCGTACGAGCAGTACTTC.

The V call is TRBV30, the J call TRBJ2-5; unclear D gene. V gave up 2 bases and J gave up 4 bases, with 17 bases separating them. The CDR3 contains 15 residues. The germline V gene has CDR1 GTSNPN and CDR2 SVGIG (reference sequence). The CDR3 spells CAWSSSGNALETQYF. The CDR3 bases are TGTGCCTGGAGTAGCAGTGGCAACGCATTAGAGACCCAGTACTTC.

The chain recombines TRBV5-6 with TRBJ2-4; 8 bases map to TRBD1. The CDR3 runs to 15 residues. Germline loops: CDR1 SGHDT, CDR2 YYEEEE. CDR3 nucleotide sequence: TGTGCAAGCGAGGAGACAGGGGACCCCAAAAACATTCAGTACTTC. Its translation is CASEETGDPKNIQYF.

As DNA, the CDR3 is TGTGCCAGCAGCCCCCACACGGATACGCAGTATTTT. Amino acid sequence: CASSPHTDTQYF. The chain carries TRBV7-9 and TRBJ2-3; D not certain. V was clipped by 5 bases and J by 6 bases, with 9 bases between them. This CDR3 has 12 residues. The germline CDR1 and CDR2 sequences are SEHNR and FQNEAQ (reference sequence).

The chain carries TRBV19 and TRBJ2-1; possible D gene TRBD2, 7 bases. Germline V gene sequence: CDR1 LNHDA, CDR2 SQIVND (reference sequence). The V gene lost 9 bases and the J gene lost 6 bases, with 18 bases spanning the gap. This CDR3 region has 14 residues. CDR3 loop: CASQRLGGGNEQFF. The CDR3 region has the DNA TGTGCCAGCCAAAGATTAGGGGGGGGCAATGAGCAGTTCTTC. Based on the CDR3 plus reference TRBV19 and TRBJ2-1, the full variable domain is DGGITQSPKYLFRKEGQNVTLSCEQNLNHDAMYWYRQDPGQGLRLIYYSQIVNDFQKGDIAEGYSVSREKKESFPLTVTSAQKNPTAFYLCASQRLGGGNEQFFGPGTRLTVL.

This chain joins TRBV5-1 and TRBJ2-2, with 9 nucleotides matching TRBD1. Germline values: CDR1 SGHRS, CDR2 YFSETQ. The CDR3 totals 15 residues. The V gene end was trimmed by 4 bases and the J gene end by 2 bases; junction bases not matched to a gene: 3. In DNA form, the CDR3 reads TGCGCCAGCAGCGCGGGACAGGGTAACACCGGGGAGCTGTTTTTT. It is translated as CASSAGQGNTGELFF.

With regard to this clone: The sample holds other DNA sequences that translate to the same CDR3. The chain recombines TRBV28 with TRBJ2-1; 11 nucleotides align to TRBD2. The CDR3 is made up of 16 amino acids. CDR1 MDHEN and CDR2 SYDVKM come from the germline V gene. Unmatched junction bases numbered 8, after V lost 6 bases and J lost 4 bases. The CDR3 is CASSSRTSGLYNEQFF. The CDR3 DNA reads as TGTGCCAGCAGCTCGAGGACTAGCGGGCTGTACAATGAGCAGTTCTTC.

This rearrangement joins TRBV7-2 to TRBJ1-1, with D possibly TRBD1 on 6 matching bases. The CDR3 spans 16 residues. V lost 5 bases to trimming and J lost 0 bases, with 16 bases between them. Germline V gives CDR1 SGHTA, CDR2 FQGNSA. The CDR3 reads CASSPSRGAMNTEAFF. The CDR3 nucleotides read TGTGCCAGCAGCCCCTCCCGGGGGGCGATGAACACTGAAGCTTTCTTT.

V and J are TRBV28 and TRBJ2-5; D not certain. Trimming left V 7 bases short and J 5 bases short, with 11 bases between. The germline CDR1 and CDR2 sequences are MDHEN and SYDVKM. The CDR3 runs to 12 residues. The CDR3 loop is CASMEYTETQYF. The CDR3 DNA sequence: TGTGCCAGCATGGAGTATACGGAGACCCAGTACTTC.